This T cell receptor (beta chain) was captured in a study of blood T cell repertoires in COVID-19. Study-wide background: Both acute and convalescent COVID-19 samples were obtained from the United States, Italy and Spain.

J gave up 6 bases and V 6 bases, and 28 bases lay outside the gene matches. CDR1 and CDR2 (germline): SQVTM, ANQGSEA. The CDR3 has 19 residues. The repertoire was sequenced with immunoSEQ multiplex PCR; TCRdb's copy has only in-frame clones and lacks some. The sample lists fewer than 450,000 clones; 70% to 90% were seen once. The V and J genes are TRBV29-1 and TRBJ1-2, with 7 nucleotides matching TRBD1. The sequenced sample consisted of PBMCs or T cells enriched from blood (not recorded which). The sequence was obtained from a middle-aged woman with acute COVID-19. CDR3 sequence (DNA): TGCAGCGTAATGTATTACCTCACGACCTCGACAGGGCGACCCCATGGCTACACCTTC. This sequence encodes CSVMYYLTTSTGRPHGYTF. Full variable domain (remainder filled in from reference TRBV29-1 and TRBJ1-2): SAVISQKPSRDICQRGTSLTIQCQVDSQVTMMFWYRQQPGQSLTLIATANQGSEATYESGFVIDKFPISRPNLTFSTLTVSNMSPEDSSIYLCSVMYYLTTSTGRPHGYTFGSGTRLTVV.